Listed here are 13 T cell receptor beta chains from one sample, sequenced in a study of CD8+ T cells in alopecia areata. Noted treatment: oral pan-JAK inhibitor, 5-10 mg twice daily. Isolated RNA was reverse transcribed into cDNA used as the sequencing template. Sequencing was performed with immunoSEQ multiplex PCR; in TCRdb, only in-frame clones are kept and a portion is missing. The table includes around 190,000 clones, less than 65% detected once. The sequencing used CD4+ T cells sorted from blood, collected at week 24, from a patient treated with tofacitinib. These receptors all stem from a human donor with alopecia areata.

This clone has just a few counts. The chain uses TRBV27 and TRBJ2-3; unclear D gene. Germline lookup yields CDR1 MNHEY and CDR2 SMNVEV (reference sequence). CDR3 size: 14 residues. Trimming took 3 bases from V and 0 from J, leaving 7 bases between them. CDR3 region: CASSFGQSTDTQYF. The DNA for the CDR3 is TGTGCCAGCAGTTTTGGGCAGAGCACAGATACGCAGTATTTT.

The rearrangement uses TRBV27 and TRBJ1-6, with TRBD1 as a possible D gene (5 bases). Trimming took off 6 bases at V and 8 bases at J, with 17 bases between the two ends. The CDR3 is made up of 15 amino acids. Looked up from germline, CDR1 is MNHEY and CDR2 is SMNVEV (reference sequence). CDR3 in amino acids: CASSVLTGTYSPLHF. In DNA form, the CDR3 reads TGTGCCAGCAGCGTACTTACCGGGACCTATTCACCCCTCCACTTT.

The chain combines TRBV29-1 with TRBJ1-5, with TRBD1 matching over 7 bases. Germline trimming cut 5 bases from V and 4 bases from J; bases unmatched to any gene: 5. CDR1 and CDR2 (germline): SQVTM, ANQGSEA. The CDR3 length is 13 residues. In DNA, the CDR3 is TGCAGCGTTAGTGACAGGGTAAATCAGCCCCAGCATTTT. It encodes CSVSDRVNQPQHF.

The chain employs TRBV6-6 and TRBJ1-1, with D maybe TRBD1 (5 bases). V was shortened by 1 base and J by 2 bases, with 8 bases between the two germline ends. CDR1 and CDR2 (germline): MNHNY, SVGAGI (reference sequence). The CDR3 loop spans 14 amino acids. The CDR3 DNA follows: TGTGCCAGCAGTTACTACCGGGACAACACTGAAGCTTTCTTT. Translated, it gives CASSYYRDNTEAFF.

V and J are TRBV14 and TRBJ1-5; D gene unclear. Trimming took 3 bases from V and 7 from J, leaving 10 bases between them. This CDR3 is 13 amino acids long. Germline CDR1 reads SGHDN; CDR2 reads FVKESK. In DNA form, the CDR3 reads TGTGCCAGCAGCCAGGGGATCAACCAGCCCCAGCATTTT. Its protein product is CASSQGINQPQHF.

The genes are TRBV6-5 and TRBJ2-7, with a tentative D call TRBD1 (7 bases). The CDR3 has 11 amino acids. V was pared by 8 bases and J by 6 bases, with 11 bases between. Germline assignment: CDR1 MNHEY and CDR2 SVGAGI. The CDR3 loop reads CASSQGGEQYF. CDR3 nucleotides: TGTGCCAGCTCTCAGGGGGGCGAGCAGTACTTC.

This rearrangement joins TRBV7-9 to TRBJ2-3; 7 bases agree with TRBD2. J lost 2 bases, V lost 4 bases, and 6 bases had no gene match. The CDR3 loop spans 15 amino acids. CDR1 and CDR2 (germline): SEHNR, FQNEAQ (reference sequence). CDR3 in DNA: TGTGCCAGCAGCTCGTTAGCGGGTAACACAGATACGCAGTATTTT. Protein: CASSSLAGNTDTQYF.

This clone turned up a few times. Here the CDR3 reads CSVSRGQGVGGYTF. DNA for the CDR3: TGCAGCGTTTCCAGAGGACAGGGAGTAGGAGGCTACACCTTC. This chain links TRBV29-1 with TRBJ1-2, with 8 bases aligning to TRBD1. CDR3 length: 14 amino acids. Germline CDR1 reads SQVTM; CDR2 reads ANQGSEA. With 5 bases clipped from V and 8 bases from J, the junction kept 13 bases outside the gene matches.

This clone was counted only a few times. The chain recombines TRBV5-1 with TRBJ2-5; 7 bases map to TRBD1. The junction had 5 bases not matched to a gene; V was cut back by 4 bases and J by 2 bases. The CDR3 loop spans 14 amino acids. Germline CDR1 and CDR2: SGHRS and YFSETQ. CDR3 sequence (DNA): TGCGCCAGCAGCCCGGGACAGAAGCAAGAGACCCAGTACTTC. Protein: CASSPGQKQETQYF.

Only a few counts were recorded for this clone. This rearrangement joins TRBV7-8 to TRBJ1-3; tentative D call: TRBD1 (5 bases). V shed 6 bases and J shed 0 bases, with 12 bases lying between them. Per germline, CDR1 SGHVS and CDR2 FQNEAQ. The CDR3 length is 15 residues. The CDR3 loop is CASRGTVNSGNTIYF. CDR3 nucleotides: TGTGCCAGCAGGGGGACGGTGAACTCTGGAAACACCATATATTTT. The entire variable domain, with the rest obtained from reference TRBV7-8 and TRBJ1-3, is as follows: GAGVSQSPRYKVAKRGQDVALRCDPISGHVSLFWYQQALGQGPEFLTYFQNEAQLDKSGLPSDRFFAERPEGSVSTLKIQRTQQEDSAVYLCASRGTVNSGNTIYFGEGSWLTVV.

V is TRBV29-1 and J is TRBJ1-2, with D perhaps matching TRBD1 (5 bases). The CDR3 consists of 12 residues. CDR1 is SQVTM, CDR2 ANQGSEA, per germline. V lost 3 bases and J 4 bases, leaving 9 bases between the germline ends. The CDR3, as DNA: TGCAGCGTTGAGACAGCACTCTATGGCTACACCTTC. Amino acid sequence: CSVETALYGYTF.

In the case of this clone: At one end, the junction sequence differs from germline, possibly due to a read error. The chain has TRBV10-3 and TRBJ1-2; TRBD1 agrees at 9 bases. The CDR3 totals 12 residues. The germline V gene encodes CDR1 ENHRY and CDR2 SYGVKD. In nucleotides, the CDR3 is TGTGCCATCAGTGAGTCGGGGACAGGGCCTTCCTTC. Translation: CAISESGTGPSF.

This clone came up once. The rearrangement uses TRBV29-1 and TRBJ1-1; TRBD1 matches 10 bases. CDR1 is SQVTM, CDR2 ANQGSEA, per germline. This CDR3 comprises 12 residues. Losses at the gene ends were 4 bases for V and 11 bases for J; bases not matched to a gene: 7. In nucleotides, the CDR3 is TGCAGCGTTGCAGGGACAGGGGCATGGGCTTTCTTT. Residues: CSVAGTGAWAFF.